This is a list of T cell receptor beta chains from one sample in a study of OX40 agonist ivuxolimab in advanced cancers. Assay used: immunoSEQ multiplex PCR; TCRdb lists only in-frame clones, some missing. The data show tens of thousands of clones, with about 92% seen just once and approximately 8.6% held by the top ten. The source material was CD4+ or CD8+ T cells sorted from blood, sampled in a trial of the OX40 agonist ivuxolimab. The receptors derive from an adult with an advanced solid tumor such as melanoma, head and neck, liver or kidney cancer. The CDR3 runs from the conserved cysteine through the conserved F or W. Each record gives: V gene, J gene, CDR3 protein.

>TRBV6-5|TRBJ1-1
CASSYGKEVTEAFF
>TRBV7-6|TRBJ1-3
CASSLALGGGNTIYF
>TRBV27|TRBJ2-7
CASSLSASGGPLAYEQYF
>TRBV10-3|TRBJ1-1
CAISTGQGAELPEAFF
>TRBV18|.
CASSQGPSYEQYF
>TRBV6-6|TRBJ1-2
CASSYSLGYGYTF
>TRBV27|TRBJ1-6
CASSLQTHSPLHF
>TRBV7-9|TRBJ2-7
CASSFNREGHEQYF
>TRBV7-9|TRBJ2-5
CASSLEMWQSQETQYF
>TRBV27|TRBJ2-1
CASSLFGRAGTYNEQFF
>TRBV5-1|TRBJ2-5
CASSLGQGEKETQYF
>TRBV11-2|TRBJ1-1
CASSFRQDTEAFF
>TRBV5-8|TRBJ1-1
CASSLEVREWAEAFF
>TRBV6-5|TRBJ1-2
CASSYRENTNYGYTF
>TRBV25-1|TRBJ2-3
CASSGLGQGALDTQYF
>TRBV5-6|TRBJ2-6
CASSWIGSGANVLTF
>TRBV7-6|TRBJ2-1
CASTPRQGHNNEQFF
>TRBV6-5|TRBJ2-2
CASSYLTGGAAGELFF
>TRBV2|TRBJ1-3
CASSEALGTDGNTIYF
>TRBV9|TRBJ2-7
CASSSGGLEQYF
>TRBV5-1|TRBJ2-3
CASKAGVTDTQYF
>TRBV9|TRBJ2-6
CASSVEGHLSGANVLTF
>TRBV9|TRBJ1-4
CASSVEGSYEKLFF
>TRBV19|TRBJ1-2
CASSIGRRGYTF
>TRBV4-1|TRBJ1-1
CASKNSMNTEAFF
>TRBV19|TRBJ2-2
CASSMAGGAGELFF
>TRBV27|TRBJ2-7
CASSPSSGPRSYEQYF
>TRBV13|TRBJ2-2
CASSLFGGESTGELFF
>TRBV7-8|TRBJ2-7
CASSSLVRVYEQYF
>TRBV2|TRBJ2-4
CASYTSEGLAKNIQYF
>TRBV29-1|TRBJ2-2
CSVEPGQGNTGELFF
>TRBV27|TRBJ2-7
CASSPDRQGRSYEQYF
>TRBV19|TRBJ1-6
CASSNPRDYSYNSPLHF
>TRBV5-5|TRBJ2-7
CASRPGTSYEQYF
>TRBV4-1|TRBJ2-5
CASSQERGAIETQYF
>TRBV5-6|TRBJ2-1
CASSLGGDNEQFF
>TRBV11-2|TRBJ2-4
CASSFHRTSGVAKNIQYF
>TRBV7-6|TRBJ1-3
CASSHTISGRYGNTIYF
>TRBV7-2|TRBJ2-7
CASSLFGLAGSYEQYF
>TRBV29-1|TRBJ2-5
CSVDPSEKETQYF
>TRBV7-8|TRBJ2-1
CASSVPAGRLNEQFF
>TRBV30|TRBJ2-5
CAWTPGAGQETQYF
>TRBV2|TRBJ2-7
CASMNYEQYF
>TRBV7-6|TRBJ2-3
CASSPGTLDPDTQYF
>TRBV15|TRBJ2-1
CATSAGTGKDNEQFF
>TRBV10-2|TRBJ2-7
CASSELGQGYEQYF
>TRBV6-5|TRBJ2-2
CASSYFQGSGELFF
>TRBV7-9|TRBJ2-1
CASRQGSNEQFF
>TRBV12-5|TRBJ1-5
CASGLDLQGNQPQHF
>TRBV6-5|TRBJ2-2
CASSYAVAGSGELFF
>TRBV4-3|TRBJ2-2
CASSQGQSGTGELFF
>TRBV6-5|TRBJ2-1
CASSATSGGAGEQFF
>TRBV7-8|TRBJ2-4
CASSLVRGQGNIQYF
>TRBV7-3|TRBJ2-5
CASSSGGGASETQYF